The present TCR beta chain was sequenced within a study of cytomegalovirus exposure and HLA in healthy donors. Overall study results and limits: Cytomegalovirus status was reportedly diagnosed by the classifier with high specificity and sensitivity. Follow-up analysis found HLA locus-dependent TCR association rates, highest for DRB1 and lowest for HLA-C.

Concerning this clone: Its cognate antigen is unknown.

CDR1 is SGHTA and CDR2 is FQGNSA in the germline V gene. The junction had 2 bases not matched to a gene; V was cut back by 5 bases and J by 1 base. The CDR3 is 14 amino acids. This PCR relied on a set of 60 Vbeta primers and 13 Jbeta primers. Produced via immunoSEQ multiplex PCR; TCRdb's table is partial and in-frame only. The sample includes 200,000 or so clones, 87% of them seen just once. The chain is built from TRBV7-2 and TRBJ2-5; 9 bases fit TRBD2. Material for sequencing was PBMCs. The receptor was isolated from a man aged 25-40 years in good health and CMV-seronegative. As DNA, the CDR3 is TGTGCCAGCAGCCGCGGGGGGGCCCAAGAGACCCAGTACTTC. It codes for CASSRGGAQETQYF. The variable domain in full, completed from reference TRBV7-2 and TRBJ2-5, reads GAGVSQSPSNKVTEKGKDVELRCDPISGHTALYWYRQSLGQGLEFLIYFQGNSAPDKSGLPSDRFSAERTGGSVSTLTIQRTQQEDSAVYLCASSRGGAQETQYFGPGTRLLVL.